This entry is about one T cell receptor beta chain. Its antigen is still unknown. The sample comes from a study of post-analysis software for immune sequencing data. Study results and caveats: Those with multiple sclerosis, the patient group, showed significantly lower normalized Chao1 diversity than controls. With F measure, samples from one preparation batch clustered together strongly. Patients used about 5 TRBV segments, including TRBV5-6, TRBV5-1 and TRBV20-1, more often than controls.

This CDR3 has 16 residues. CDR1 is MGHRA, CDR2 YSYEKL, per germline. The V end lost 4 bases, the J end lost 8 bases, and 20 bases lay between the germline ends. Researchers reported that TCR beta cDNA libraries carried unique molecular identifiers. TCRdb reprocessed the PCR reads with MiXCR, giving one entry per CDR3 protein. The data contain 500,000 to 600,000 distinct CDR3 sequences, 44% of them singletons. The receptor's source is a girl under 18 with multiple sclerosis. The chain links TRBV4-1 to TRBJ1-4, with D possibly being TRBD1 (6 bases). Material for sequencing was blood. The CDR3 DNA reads TGCGCCAGCAGCCGCGTACAGGGTTCGTACAAAGAAAAACTGTTTTTT. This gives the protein CASSRVQGSYKEKLFF.